These 5 T cell receptor beta chains came from one sample sequenced in a study of response to subunit inactivated influenza vaccine. Each CDR3 protein is one row after TCRdb ran MiXCR on the RT-PCR reads. This table has roughly 550,000 distinct CDR3 sequences, 20% to 25% appearing once. These data also featured in a second study, about T cells expressing NK-cell markers. As that report states: As the method of synthesis, 5'RACE template switching with UMIs yielded TCR beta cDNA.

The sample here was CD4+ T cells sorted from PBMCs, taken 11 to 12 days after vaccination. These receptors all come from a man aged 45-65 years who received an inactivated influenza vaccine.

This clonotype appeared a few times. The rearrangement links TRBV7-2 to TRBJ2-4, with TRBD2 identical over 12 bases. Germline V CDR1 and CDR2: SGHTA, FQGNSA. Germline trimming cut 5 bases from V and 4 bases from J; bases unmatched to any gene: 6. CDR3 length: 16 residues. The CDR3: CASSEKLAGGKNIQYF. CDR3 coding DNA: TGTGCCAGCAGCGAAAAACTAGCGGGGGGAAAAAACATTCAGTACTTC.

This sequence joins TRBV29-1 and TRBJ2-7; the D gene could be TRBD1 or TRBD2 (5 bases each). CDR3 length: 14 residues. V dropped 4 bases and J dropped 3 bases, with 16 bases sitting between them. Germline assignment: CDR1 SQVTM and CDR2 ANQGSEA. The CDR3 protein is CSVVGESPVYEQYF. The DNA of the CDR3 is TGCAGCGTTGTGGGGGAGAGCCCTGTCTACGAGCAGTACTTC.

The chain carries TRBV15 and TRBJ2-1; 7 nucleotides agree with TRBD2. The CDR3 sequence is 15 residues long. Germline CDR1 and CDR2: LNHNV and YYDKDF (reference sequence). Unmatched junction bases numbered 7, after V lost 5 bases and J lost 3 bases. The CDR3 protein is CATSPNPSGYNEQFF. Here the CDR3 DNA reads TGTGCCACCAGCCCCAATCCTAGCGGCTACAATGAGCAGTTCTTC.

In this sample, this clonotype turned up a few times. The rearrangement joins TRBV29-1 to TRBJ2-2; 11 positions match TRBD1. From germline, CDR1 is SQVTM and CDR2 ANQGSEA. This CDR3 is built from 18 residues. Trimming at V came to 5 bases and at J to 1 base, leaving 12 bases not matched to a gene. The CDR3 DNA is TGCAGCGTTCCCGCCGGGACAGGGGGTCCATGGAACACCGGGGAGCTGTTTTTT. Residues: CSVPAGTGGPWNTGELFF.

V usage is TRBV10-3 and J usage is TRBJ2-3; TRBD2 aligns across 12 bases. Germline CDR1 reads ENHRY; CDR2 reads SYGVKD. This CDR3 has 18 amino acids. Trimming took 0 bases from V and 7 from J; bases not matched to a gene: 11. CDR3: CAISESQRTSGMGYTQYF. CDR3 in DNA: TGTGCCATCAGTGAGTCTCAAAGGACTAGCGGGATGGGGTATACGCAGTATTTT.